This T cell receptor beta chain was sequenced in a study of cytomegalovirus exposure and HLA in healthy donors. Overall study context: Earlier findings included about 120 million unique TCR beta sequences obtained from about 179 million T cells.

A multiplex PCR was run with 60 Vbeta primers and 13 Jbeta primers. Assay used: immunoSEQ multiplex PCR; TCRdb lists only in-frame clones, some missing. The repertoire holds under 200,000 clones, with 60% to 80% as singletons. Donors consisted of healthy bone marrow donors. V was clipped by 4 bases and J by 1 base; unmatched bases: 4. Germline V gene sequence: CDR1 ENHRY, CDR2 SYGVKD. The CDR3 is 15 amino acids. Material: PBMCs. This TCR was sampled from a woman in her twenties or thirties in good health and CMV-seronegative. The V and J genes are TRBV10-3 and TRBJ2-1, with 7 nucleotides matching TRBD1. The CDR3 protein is CAISAGTVSYNEQFF. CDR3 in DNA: TGTGCCATCAGTGCCGGGACAGTATCCTACAATGAGCAGTTCTTC.